This is a list of T cell receptor beta chains from one sample in a study of early T cells in non-severe SARS-CoV-2 infection. TCRdb independently ran MiXCR on the 5' RACE reads; one entry per CDR3 protein. Among 57,000 or so distinct CDR3 sequences, around 5.6% were seen once, and the ten largest hold 6.8%. The specimen sequenced was whole blood. Every receptor here comes from an adult who was a healthcare worker with PCR-confirmed SARS-CoV-2 infection or an uninfected control (not recorded which). The CDR3 runs from the conserved cysteine through the conserved F or W. D genes are given only for firm matches. Size is stated for part of the rows, as once, few or many counts, or as a class when the clone is expanded.

DNA: TGTGCCAGCAGCCCTCGAGGACTAGCCGCTGGGGCCAACGTCCTGACTTTC
CDR3: CASSPRGLAAGANVLTF
size: many
V: TRBV13
D: TRBD2
J: TRBJ2-6

DNA: TGCAGTGTTCCAGGACATGCGGGAGACGAGCAGTTCTTC
CDR3: CSVPGHAGDEQFF
size: many
V: TRBV20-1
D: TRBD2
J: TRBJ2-1

DNA: TGTGCCAGCAGCATAGTGGACAGGGGGGAGACCCAGTACTTC
CDR3: CASSIVDRGETQYF
size: few
V: TRBV11-2
D: TRBD1
J: TRBJ2-5

DNA: TGTGCCAGTAGTATACAGTCAGCAGCTACGCAGTATTTT
CDR3: CASSIQSAATQYF
size: many
V: TRBV19
D: NA
J: TRBJ2-3

DNA: TGTGCCAGCAGTTTAAGTAAGCGGCTTTCCTACAATGAGCAGTTCTTC
CDR3: CASSLSKRLSYNEQFF
size: many
V: TRBV12-3/TRBV12-4
D: NA
J: TRBJ2-1

DNA: TGTGCCAGCAGTGACAGGGGGGAGGGGGAAATCCAAGAGACCCAGTACTTC
CDR3: CASSDRGEGEIQETQYF
size: NA
V: TRBV6-1
D: NA
J: TRBJ2-5

DNA: TGCGCCAGCAGCCAAGATGGGTTAGGTCCCGGGACGGCTTTT
CDR3: CASSQDGLGPGTAF
size: NA
V: TRBV4-3
D: NA
J: TRBJ1-1

DNA: TGTGCCAGCAGTTTAACTGACAGAACCGGGGAGCTGTTTTTT
CDR3: CASSLTDRTGELFF
size: many
V: TRBV6-1
D: NA
J: TRBJ2-2

DNA: TGTGCCAGCAGCTTTGGTCTAAAAAGCCACGAGCAGTACTTC
CDR3: CASSFGLKSHEQYF
size: NA
V: TRBV7-3
D: NA
J: TRBJ2-7

DNA: TGTGCCAGCAGCAACGGAGTGGGGGGCCCCACGCAAGAGACCCAGTACTTC
CDR3: CASSNGVGGPTQETQYF
size: NA
V: TRBV5-5
D: NA
J: TRBJ2-5

DNA: TGTGCCAGCAGCCCTCGGACTAGCGGATACACCGGGGAGCTGTTTTTT
CDR3: CASSPRTSGYTGELFF
size: many
V: TRBV11-1
D: TRBD2
J: TRBJ2-2

DNA: TGTGTCAGTAGTGTGACAGGGGACACCGGGGAGCTGTTTTTT
CDR3: CVSSVTGDTGELFF
size: NA
V: TRBV19
D: TRBD1
J: TRBJ2-2

DNA: TGTGCCAGCAGCCTCGTATTAGCGGCGGATACGCAGTATTTT
CDR3: CASSLVLAADTQYF
size: many
V: TRBV3-1
D: NA
J: TRBJ2-3

DNA: TGTGCCAGCAGCCCGGATGGGGGGAGGCCTGAAGCTTTCTTT
CDR3: CASSPDGGRPEAFF
size: NA
V: TRBV7-9
D: NA
J: TRBJ1-1

DNA: TGTGCCAGCAGGGAGGGAGGCGGCTCCTACAATGAGCAGTTCTTC
CDR3: CASREGGGSYNEQFF
size: many
V: TRBV7-2
D: NA
J: TRBJ2-1

DNA: TGCAGTGCCAGGACGGCGAGTAGCAATCAGCCCCAGCATTTT
CDR3: CSARTASSNQPQHF
size: NA
V: TRBV20-1
D: NA
J: TRBJ1-5

DNA: TGTGCCAGCAGTTTCAGGACACCCGGATGGTCATCTGAAGCTTTCTTT
CDR3: CASSFRTPGWSSEAFF
size: many
V: TRBV28
D: NA
J: TRBJ1-1